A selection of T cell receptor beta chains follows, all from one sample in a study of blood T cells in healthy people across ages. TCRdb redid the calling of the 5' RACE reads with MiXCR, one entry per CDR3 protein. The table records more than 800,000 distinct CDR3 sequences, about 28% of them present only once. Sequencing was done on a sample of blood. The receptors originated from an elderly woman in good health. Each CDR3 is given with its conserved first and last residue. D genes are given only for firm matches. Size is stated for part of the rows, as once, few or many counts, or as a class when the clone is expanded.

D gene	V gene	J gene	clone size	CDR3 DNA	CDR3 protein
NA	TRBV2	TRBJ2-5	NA	TGTGCCAGCAGTCCCCAGGCGGGGAAAGAGACCCAGTACTTC	CASSPQAGKETQYF
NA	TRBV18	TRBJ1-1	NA	TGTGCCAGCTCACCAAACACGATGGGGGGCTCTAACACTGAAGCTTTCTTT	CASSPNTMGGSNTEAFF
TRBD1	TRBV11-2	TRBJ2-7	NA	TGTGCCAGCAGCTTAGAGTGGGACAGGGGAACGCGGGAGCAGTACTTC	CASSLEWDRGTREQYF
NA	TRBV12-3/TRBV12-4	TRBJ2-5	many	TGTGCCAGCAGCCAGCAGGGAGCCAGAGAGACCCAGTACTTC	CASSQQGARETQYF
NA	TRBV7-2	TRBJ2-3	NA	TGTGCCAGCAGCTTCAGCGACAGGAAAACAGATACGCAGTATTTT	CASSFSDRKTDTQYF
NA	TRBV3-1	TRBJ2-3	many	TGTGCCAGCAGGCTAGGGACAGATACGCAGTATTTT	CASRLGTDTQYF
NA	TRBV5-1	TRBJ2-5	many	TGCGCCAGCAGCTTGGAGAGGAACTACCGCCAGGGAGAGACCCAGTACTTC	CASSLERNYRQGETQYF
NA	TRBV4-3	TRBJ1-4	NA	TGCGCCAGCAGCCAAGGTTCGGGCGAAAAACTGTTTTTT	CASSQGSGEKLFF
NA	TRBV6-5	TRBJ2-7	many	TGTGCCAGCTCCGGCCGACAGACCTACGAGCAGTACTTC	CASSGRQTYEQYF
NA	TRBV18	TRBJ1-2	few	TGTGCCAGCTCACCCCTTCAGGGAAATGGCTACACCTTC	CASSPLQGNGYTF
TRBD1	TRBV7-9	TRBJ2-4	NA	TGTGTCAGCAGCCAAATAGGGGACAGGGGTGAAAACATTCGGTACTTC	CVSSQIGDRGENIRYF
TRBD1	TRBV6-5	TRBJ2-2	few	TGTGCCAGCAGTACAGACAGGGGGCTTACCGGGGAGCTGTTTTTT	CASSTDRGLTGELFF
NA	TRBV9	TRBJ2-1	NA	TGTGCCAGCAGCGTAGGTAAAGGACTTTTAAACAATGAGCAGTTCTTC	CASSVGKGLLNNEQFF
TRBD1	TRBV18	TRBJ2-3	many	TGTGCCAGCTCACCGACAGGGTCTAGCACAGATACGCAGTATTTT	CASSPTGSSTDTQYF
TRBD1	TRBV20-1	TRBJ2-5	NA	TGCAGTGCTTCCCCCCCAGGACAGGCTGGTGACGAGCAGGACTTC	CSASPPGQAGDEQDF
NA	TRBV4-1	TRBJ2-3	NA	TGCGCCAGCAGCCAAGAGACAACTTCCTTCGTGACAGATACGCAGTATTTT	CASSQETTSFVTDTQYF
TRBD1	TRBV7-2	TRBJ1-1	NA	TGTGCCAGCAGCTTTGCTCAGGGGGCTTCCGCTGAAGCTTTCTTT	CASSFAQGASAEAFF
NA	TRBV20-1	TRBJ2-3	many	TGCAGTGCTACCGGGACTTCCTTAACAGATACGCAGTATTTT	CSATGTSLTDTQYF
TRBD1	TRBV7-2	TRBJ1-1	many	TGTGCCAGCAGCTTGACAGGGGGCACGTGGACTGAAGCTTTCTTT	CASSLTGGTWTEAFF
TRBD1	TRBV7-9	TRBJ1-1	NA	TGTGCCAGCAGCTTTCGGGACAGGATGAACGCTGAAGCTTTCTTT	CASSFRDRMNAEAFF
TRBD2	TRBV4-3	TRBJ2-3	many	TGCGCCAGCAGCCAACTTCTAGCGGGGCTCACAGATACGCAGTATTTT	CASSQLLAGLTDTQYF
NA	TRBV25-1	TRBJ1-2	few	TGTGCCGGCAGTGCCTTAGCTAACTATGGCTACACCTTC	CAGSALANYGYTF
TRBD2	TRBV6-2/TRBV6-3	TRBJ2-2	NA	TGTGCCAGCAGTTACCCTAGCGGGGGAGTGAACACCGGGGAGCTGTTTTTT	CASSYPSGGVNTGELFF
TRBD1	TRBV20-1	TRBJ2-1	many	TGCAGTGCTAGGGGTGGACAGGGGGCCGATGAGCAGTTCTTC	CSARGGQGADEQFF
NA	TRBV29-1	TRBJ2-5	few	TGCAGCGGAGAACAGGCGCAAGAGACCCAGTACTTC	CSGEQAQETQYF
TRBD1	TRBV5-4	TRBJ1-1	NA	TGTGCCAGCAGGAGGGACAGGGCGGGCACTGAAGCTTTCTTT	CASRRDRAGTEAFF
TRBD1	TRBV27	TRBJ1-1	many	TGTGCCAGCAGTACCCAACAGGGGAGGGCTTTCTTT	CASSTQQGRAFF
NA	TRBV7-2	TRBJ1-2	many	TGTGCCAGCAGCGGACCGGGACATATATCCTATGGCTACACCTTC	CASSGPGHISYGYTF
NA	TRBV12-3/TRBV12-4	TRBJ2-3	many	TGTGCCAGCAGCATCAGTTATACGCAGTATTTT	CASSISYTQYF
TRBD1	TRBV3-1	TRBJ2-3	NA	TGTGCCAGCAGCGCTCACCTGACAGGGGGCGTCTCAGATACGCAGTATTTT	CASSAHLTGGVSDTQYF
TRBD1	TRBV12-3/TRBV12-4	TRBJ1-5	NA	TGTGCCAGCAGCCTTAACCAAAAAACAGGGGGCCTCCAGCATTTT	CASSLNQKTGGLQHF
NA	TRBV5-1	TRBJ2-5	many	TGCGCCAGCAGCTTAACGGTATACCAAGAGACCCAGTACTTC	CASSLTVYQETQYF
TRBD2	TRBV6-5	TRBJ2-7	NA	TGTGCCAGCGGTAGAAAGCGGGGGACCTACGAGCAGTACTTC	CASGRKRGTYEQYF
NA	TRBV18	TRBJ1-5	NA	TGTGCCAGCTCACCGCCCCAGGGGCGAATGGGCAATCAGCCCCAGCATTTT	CASSPPQGRMGNQPQHF
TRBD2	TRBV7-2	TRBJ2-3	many	TGTGCCAGCAGCTTAGTCTTGGGGCTAGCGGGGCAAACAGATACGCAGTATTTT	CASSLVLGLAGQTDTQYF
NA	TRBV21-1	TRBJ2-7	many	TGTGCCAGCAGCACCTGGGACAGGGGGGCCTACGAGCAGTACTTC	CASSTWDRGAYEQYF
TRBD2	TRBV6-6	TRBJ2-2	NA	TGTGCCAGCAGTTTCAGACTAGCGGGGGTTACCGGGGAGCTGTTTTTT	CASSFRLAGVTGELFF
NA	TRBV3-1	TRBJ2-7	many	TGTGCCAGCAGCCAACGGGGCCATTCCTACGAGCAGTACTTC	CASSQRGHSYEQYF
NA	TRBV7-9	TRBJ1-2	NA	TGTGCCAGCAGCTTAGTGGGGACGACAAACTATGGCTACACCTTC	CASSLVGTTNYGYTF
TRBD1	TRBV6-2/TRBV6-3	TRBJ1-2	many	TGTGCCAGCAGAGGGACAGGGGAGGGCTATGGCTACACCTTC	CASRGTGEGYGYTF
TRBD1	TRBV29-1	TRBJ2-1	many	TGCAGCACCGGGACAGGCCTCACCTACAATGAGCAGTTCTTC	CSTGTGLTYNEQFF
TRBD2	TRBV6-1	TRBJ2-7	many	TGTGCCAGCCACCCGGGGGGGGACTACGAGCAGTACTTC	CASHPGGDYEQYF
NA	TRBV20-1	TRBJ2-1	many	TGCAGTGCTAGAGATTTAGGCGCGGGGACCTACAATGAGCAGTTCTTC	CSARDLGAGTYNEQFF
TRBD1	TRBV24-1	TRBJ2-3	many	TGTGCCACCAGTGATTTGGGGACAGCCAACTATACGCAGTATTTT	CATSDLGTANYTQYF
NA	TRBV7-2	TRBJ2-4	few	TGTGCCAGCAGCTTGGACTTTGACCTTCAGTACTTC	CASSLDFDLQYF